What follows are 20 T cell receptor beta chains derived from one specimen sequenced in a study of OX40 agonist ivuxolimab in advanced cancers. Assay: immunoSEQ multiplex PCR; the TCRdb copy retains only in-frame clones and omits some. The table has 45,000 to 55,000 clones, approximately 90% seen once; the top ten hold over 0.5%. The sample was CD4+ or CD8+ T cells sorted from blood, taken in a trial of the OX40 agonist ivuxolimab. The receptors stem from an adult with an advanced solid tumor such as melanoma, head and neck, liver or kidney cancer.

The gene calls are TRBV6-1 and TRBJ2-3; D is ambiguous. The CDR3 contains 15 residues. Deletions cut 1 base from V and 0 bases from J, with 8 bases between. Germline values: CDR1 MNHNS, CDR2 SASEGT. The CDR3 nucleotides are TGTGCCAGCAGTGAAGGGGTAGGGAGCACAGATACGCAGTATTTT. Residues: CASSEGVGSTDTQYF.

The chain couples TRBV11-3 to TRBJ2-7; D not resolved. V lost 5 bases to trimming and J lost 2 bases, with 13 bases between them. Germline CDR1 is SGHNT and CDR2 is YENEEA. The CDR3 runs to 14 residues. CDR3 DNA: TGTGCCAGCAGCCCCCCCTTTGGAGCCTACGAGCAGTACTTC. Amino acids: CASSPPFGAYEQYF.

V gene TRBV2 combines with J gene TRBJ1-1; D call uncertain. CDR1 is SNHLY, CDR2 FYNNEI, per germline. The ends were cut back, 6 bases at V and 0 bases at J, with 11 bases in the middle. The CDR3 length is 14 residues. The CDR3 DNA sequence: TGTGCCAGCAGCCCCCCGGGCATGAACACTGAAGCTTTCTTT. Translated: CASSPPGMNTEAFF.

The gene calls are TRBV29-1 and TRBJ2-5; perhaps TRBD2 as D (6 bases). Germline V gene lookup returns CDR1 SQVTM and CDR2 ANQGSEA. With 7 bases removed from V and 5 bases from J, the gap between germline ends came to 8 bases. This CDR3 is built from 10 residues. The CDR3 spells CSGGLETQYF. The DNA of the CDR3 is TGCAGCGGGGGACTTGAGACCCAGTACTTC.

The chain combines TRBV14 with TRBJ1-1; weak D call: TRBD1 (6 bases). Trimming pared 2 bases from V and 4 bases from J, leaving 20 bases between. The CDR3 is 17 amino acids. Germline CDR1 is SGHDN and CDR2 is FVKESK. Here the CDR3 reads CASSQLSAGDDGTEAFF. The CDR3 DNA is TGTGCCAGCAGCCAATTATCGGCAGGGGATGATGGCACTGAAGCTTTCTTT.

CDR3 loop: CASSALGQGANQYF. Written as DNA, the CDR3 is TGTGCCAGCAGTGCCCTGGGACAGGGGGCGAATCAGTACTTC. The chain links TRBV2 to TRBJ2-7; 12 nucleotides match TRBD1. Trimming at V came to 4 bases and at J to 10 bases, leaving 8 bases not matched to a gene. Germline-derived CDR1 and CDR2 are SNHLY and FYNNEI. This CDR3 region has 14 residues.

V and J are TRBV5-1 and TRBJ1-2; D gene unclear. Trimming shortened V by 0 bases and J by 5 bases, and 5 bases separated the two germline ends. This CDR3 region has 12 residues. The germline CDR1 and CDR2 sequences are SGHRS and YFSETQ. The CDR3 spells CASSLGQYGYTF. DNA for the CDR3: TGCGCCAGCAGCTTGGGTCAGTATGGCTACACCTTC.

J is TRBJ1-1 and V is TRBV7-9; D is ambiguous. V gave up 1 base and J gave up 1 base, with 10 bases separating them. CDR1 SEHNR and CDR2 FQNEAQ come from the germline V gene (reference sequence). This CDR3 is 15 amino acids long. CDR3 in amino acids: CASSLVGGPNTEAFF. CDR3 nucleotides: TGTGCCAGCAGCTTAGTAGGCGGACCGAACACTGAAGCTTTCTTT. The full variable domain, with the rest looked up from reference TRBV7-9 and TRBJ1-1, is DTGVSQNPRHKITKRGQNVTFRCDPISEHNRLYWYRQTLGQGPEFLTYFQNEAQLEKSRLLSDRFSAERPKGSFSTLEIQRTEQGDSAMYLCASSLVGGPNTEAFFGQGTRLTVV.

The chain joins TRBV5-6 to TRBJ1-1; D might be TRBD1 (5 bases). CDR1 is SGHDT, CDR2 YYEEEE, per germline. V lost 2 bases, J lost 6 bases, and 8 bases lay in between. The CDR3 sequence is 12 residues long. The CDR3: CASSFSGAEAFF. As DNA, the CDR3 is TGTGCCAGCAGCTTCTCGGGGGCTGAAGCTTTCTTT.

This sequence joins TRBV9 and TRBJ2-1; 15 nucleotides line up with TRBD2. This CDR3 contains 17 residues. Germline loops: CDR1 SGDLS, CDR2 YYNGEE. The J segment lost 8 bases and the V segment lost 4 bases, leaving 10 bases of the junction unmatched. The CDR3 sequence is CASSPGLAGGPLYEQFF. The CDR3 DNA is TGTGCCAGCAGCCCTGGACTAGCGGGAGGGCCGTTGTATGAGCAGTTCTTC.

This clone was seen a handful of times. The chain combines TRBV6-4 with TRBJ1-6, with D perhaps TRBD1 (6 bases). Between the trimmed V and J ends, which lost 6 bases and 0 bases, there was a span of 6 bases. The length of the CDR3 is 14 residues. Germline CDR1 MRHNA, CDR2 SNTAGT. CDR3: CASRDSSYNSPLHF. The CDR3 region has the DNA TGTGCCAGCAGGGACAGCTCCTATAATTCACCCCTCCACTTT.

This sequence joins TRBV29-1 and TRBJ2-1, with a possible D match to TRBD2 (6 bases). Trimming stripped 3 bases from V and 4 bases from J, with 16 bases between. The CDR3 has 15 amino acids. Germline V gene data show CDR1 as SQVTM and CDR2 as ANQGSEA. CDR3 bases: TGCAGCGTTGATCCCGGGGCGGGAAGATACAATGAGCAGTTCTTC. Translating gives CSVDPGAGRYNEQFF.

This clone showed up just once. This rearrangement joins TRBV19 to TRBJ2-5; TRBD2 might be the D (6 bases). The germline gives CDR1 LNHDA, CDR2 SQIVND (reference sequence). The CDR3 is made up of 14 amino acids. V was clipped by 2 bases and J by 5 bases, with 12 bases between them. CDR3 bases: TGTGCCAGTAGTATATCCGGGAGACAGGAGACCCAGTACTTC. Translating gives CASSISGRQETQYF.

Only a few counts were recorded for this clone. This chain links TRBV5-1 with TRBJ2-7; D not resolved. V was trimmed by 4 bases and J by 2 bases, leaving 19 bases between them. The CDR3 has 16 residues. Germline CDR1 SGHRS, CDR2 YFSETQ. CDR3 residues: CASSPYRTESPYEQYF. The CDR3 region has the DNA TGCGCCAGCAGCCCCTACCGGACGGAATCTCCCTACGAGCAGTACTTC.

The genes are TRBV28 and TRBJ2-7, with TRBD2 matching 8 bases. The V gene's germline CDR1 is MDHEN and CDR2 SYDVKM. Losses at the gene ends were 9 bases for V and 7 bases for J; bases not matched to a gene: 20. There are 16 residues in the CDR3. Here the CDR3 reads CASRGGSRGWSWEQYF. The CDR3 DNA reads TGTGCCAGTCGCGGGGGGTCCAGGGGATGGTCATGGGAGCAGTACTTC.

The rearrangement uses TRBV10-2 and TRBJ2-3; 11 bases are a match to TRBD2. This CDR3 has 14 amino acids. Germline V gives CDR1 WSHSY, CDR2 SAAADI. The junction had 0 bases not matched to a gene; V was cut back by 6 bases and J by 1 base. In nucleotides, the CDR3 is TGCGCCAGCAGACTAGCGGGAGGCACAGATACGCAGTATTTT. Its protein is CASRLAGGTDTQYF.

This clone was counted a few times. V and J are TRBV11-2 and TRBJ2-1; D is perhaps TRBD2 (5 bases). CDR3 size: 19 residues. V was trimmed by 2 bases and J by 7 bases, leaving 27 bases between them. In germline, CDR1 is SGHAT, CDR2 FQNNGV. The CDR3 DNA is TGTGCCAGCAGCTTAACCATCCGGGCCGGAGGATGGGCAAGAAATGAGCAGTTCTTC. It codes for CASSLTIRAGGWARNEQFF.

The chain employs TRBV5-4 and TRBJ2-5, with 10 bases fitting TRBD2. The CDR3 sequence is 16 residues long. Germline values: CDR1 SGHNT, CDR2 YYREEE (reference sequence). V dropped 0 bases and J dropped 5; count of bases not matched to a gene: 7. Written as DNA, the CDR3 is TGTGCCAGCAGCTTGGCTAGCGGGAGTATGCGGGAGACCCAGTACTTC. Translated: CASSLASGSMRETQYF.

This rearrangement joins TRBV7-2 to TRBJ2-5, with D uncertain. Deletions cut 5 bases from V and 0 bases from J, with 10 bases between. The CDR3 spans 14 residues. Germline V gene data show CDR1 as SGHTA and CDR2 as FQGNSA. The CDR3 region has the DNA TGTGCCAGCAGCACCCGGTGGGACCAAGAGACCCAGTACTTC. As protein: CASSTRWDQETQYF.

This chain uses TRBV7-2 with TRBJ1-1; D not resolved. The V end lost 6 bases, the J end lost 7 bases, and 15 bases lay between the germline ends. This CDR3 region has 13 residues. The V gene's germline CDR1 is SGHTA and CDR2 FQGNSA. DNA of the CDR3: TGTGCCAGCAGGCAATTTTTGGGCCTTGAAGCTTTCTTT. Encoded protein: CASRQFLGLEAFF.